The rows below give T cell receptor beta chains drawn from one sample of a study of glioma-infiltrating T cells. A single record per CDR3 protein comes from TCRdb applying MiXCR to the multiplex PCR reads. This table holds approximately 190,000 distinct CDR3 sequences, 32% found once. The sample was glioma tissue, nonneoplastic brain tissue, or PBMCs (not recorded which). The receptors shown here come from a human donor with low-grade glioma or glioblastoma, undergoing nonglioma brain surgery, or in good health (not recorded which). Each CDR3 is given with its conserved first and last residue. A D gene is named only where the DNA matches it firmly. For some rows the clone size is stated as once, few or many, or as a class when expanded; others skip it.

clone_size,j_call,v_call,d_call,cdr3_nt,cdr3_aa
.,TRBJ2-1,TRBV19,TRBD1,TGTGCCGCACAGGGGGCATACAATGAGCAGTTCTTC,CAAQGAYNEQFF
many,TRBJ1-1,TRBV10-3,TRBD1,TGTGCCATCAGTGAACAGGGGATGAACACTGAAGCTTTCTTT,CAISEQGMNTEAFF
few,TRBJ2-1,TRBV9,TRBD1,TGTGCCAGCAGCGTAGGACAGGGAATCTACAATGAGCAGTTCTTC,CASSVGQGIYNEQFF
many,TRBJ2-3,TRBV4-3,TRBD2,TGCGCCAGCAGTTCAATAGCGGGAGGAACAGATACGCAGTATTTT,CASSSIAGGTDTQYF
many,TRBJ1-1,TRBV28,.,TGTGCCAGCGGAACACCAGCAGAGACTCAGAACACTGAAGCTTTCTTT,CASGTPAETQNTEAFF
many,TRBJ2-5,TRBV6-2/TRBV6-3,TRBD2,TGTGCCAGCAGTTCCCCGGGACTAGCGGGACGGCTTGGAGAGACCCAGTACTTC,CASSSPGLAGRLGETQYF
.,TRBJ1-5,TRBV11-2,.,TGTGCCAGCAGCTTAGATCCGGGGCAGGGTTCAGGGCCCCAGCATTTT,CASSLDPGQGSGPQHF
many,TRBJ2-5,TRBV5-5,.,TGTGCCAGCAGCTTGGGGGTAGGAGGGGCAGAGACCCAGTACTTC,CASSLGVGGAETQYF
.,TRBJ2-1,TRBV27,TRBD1,TGTGCCAGCAGACCGGGACAGCGGCGCTCCTACAATGAGCAGTTCTTC,CASRPGQRRSYNEQFF
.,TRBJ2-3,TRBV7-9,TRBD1,TGTGCCAGCAGCTTGACAGGGGTCGAATTCACAGATACGCAGTATTTT,CASSLTGVEFTDTQYF
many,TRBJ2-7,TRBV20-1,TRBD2,TGCAGTGGACTAGCGAGATACGAGCAGTACTTC,CSGLARYEQYF
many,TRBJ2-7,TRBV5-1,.,TGCGCCAGCAGCACCGGGACCGGGATCTACGAGCAGTACTTC,CASSTGTGIYEQYF
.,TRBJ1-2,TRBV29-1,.,TGCAGCGTTGAACCGGGCAGGGAACATGGCTACACCTTC,CSVEPGREHGYTF
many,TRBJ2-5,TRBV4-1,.,TGCGCCAGCAGCCAAGAGCCCCCCAACAGGCCCGTTTATGGAGAGACCCAGTACTTC,CASSQEPPNRPVYGETQYF
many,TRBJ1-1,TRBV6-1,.,TGTGCCAGCAGTGCACATACGAATGGGGAAGCTTTCTTT,CASSAHTNGEAFF
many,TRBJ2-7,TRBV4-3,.,TGCGCCAGCAGCCAAGCACTAGGTGTTAGCTACGAGCAGTACTTC,CASSQALGVSYEQYF
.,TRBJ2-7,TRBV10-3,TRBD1,TGTGTCATCGGGACGGCCGGGACAGGGCGGTACGAGCAGTACTTC,CVIGTAGTGRYEQYF
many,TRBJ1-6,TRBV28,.,TGTGCCAGCACTGTGAGAGATAATTCACCCCTCCACTTT,CASTVRDNSPLHF
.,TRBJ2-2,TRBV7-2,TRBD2,TGTGCCAGCAGACCGGGACTAGCGGGAGGAAGGGTCACCGGGGAGCTGTTTTTT,CASRPGLAGGRVTGELFF
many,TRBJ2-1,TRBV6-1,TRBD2,TGTGCCAGCAGCCCATCTAGCGGGGTACCCAATGAGCAGTTCTTC,CASSPSSGVPNEQFF
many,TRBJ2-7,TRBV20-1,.,TGCAGTGCTTCCAGACCAGGGAGGTTCCCCTACGAGCAGTACTTC,CSASRPGRFPYEQYF
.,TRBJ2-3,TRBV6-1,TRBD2,TGTGCCAGCAGTGGCGGTAGCGGGAGGGCAGATACGCAGTATTTT,CASSGGSGRADTQYF
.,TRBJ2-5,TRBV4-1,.,TGCGCCAGCAGCTTAAGGGAGGAACAAGAGACCCAGTACTTC,CASSLREEQETQYF
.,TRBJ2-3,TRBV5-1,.,TGCGCCAGCAGCTCCTCCTTCGGGGCCTACACAGATAAGCAGTATTTT,CASSSSFGAYTDKQYF
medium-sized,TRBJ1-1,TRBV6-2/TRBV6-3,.,TGTGCCAGCAGTTTGGCACCGTATGAAGCTTTCTTT,CASSLAPYEAFF
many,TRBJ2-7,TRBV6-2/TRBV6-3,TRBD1,TGTGCCAGCAGCCGTAGACAGGGCGAAGCCTACGAGCAGTACTTC,CASSRRQGEAYEQYF
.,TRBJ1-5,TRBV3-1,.,TGTGCCAGCAGCCAGGGGCTCACGGGCAATCAGCCCCAGCATTTT,CASSQGLTGNQPQHF
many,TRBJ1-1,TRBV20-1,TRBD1,TGCAGTGCTAGACCCGGGACAGGGGGCACTGAAGCTTTCTTT,CSARPGTGGTEAFF
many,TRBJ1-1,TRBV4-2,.,TGTGCCAGCAGCCAAGACGTGCAGGGTGAAGCTTTCTTT,CASSQDVQGEAFF
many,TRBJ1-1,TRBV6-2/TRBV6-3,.,TGTGCCAGCAGTGACTACCCCCACGAAGCTTTCTTT,CASSDYPHEAFF
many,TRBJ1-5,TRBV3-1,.,TGTGCCAGCAGCCAACAGTATAGCAATCAGCCCCAGCATTTT,CASSQQYSNQPQHF
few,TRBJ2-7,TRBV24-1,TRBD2,TGTGCCACCAGTGACACCGGGGTAAGCGGGAAGGAACAGTACTTC,CATSDTGVSGKEQYF
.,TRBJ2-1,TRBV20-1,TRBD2,TGCAGTGCGGACCTAGCGGTCGGATACAATGAGCAGTTCTTC,CSADLAVGYNEQFF
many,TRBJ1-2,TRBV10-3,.,TGTGCCATCAGTGAGTTCGGGGGTCTCTATGGCTACACCTTC,CAISEFGGLYGYTF
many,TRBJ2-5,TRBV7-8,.,TGTGCCAGCAGCTTCGGGGTCCAAGAGACCCAGTACTTC,CASSFGVQETQYF
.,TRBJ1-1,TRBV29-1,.,TGCAGCGTTGGGATACAACAGGACACTGAAGCTTTCTTT,CSVGIQQDTEAFF
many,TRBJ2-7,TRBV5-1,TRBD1,TGCGCCAGCAGCACGGGACAGGCGGTTTACGAGCAGTACTTC,CASSTGQAVYEQYF
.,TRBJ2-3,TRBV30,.,TGTGCCTGGTCAAGGGGCACAGATACGCAGTATTTT,CAWSRGTDTQYF
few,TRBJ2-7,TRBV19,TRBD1,TGTGCCAGTAGTAAATGGGACAGCGAGCAGTACTTC,CASSKWDSEQYF
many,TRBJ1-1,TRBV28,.,TGTGCCAGCAGTTTCCCCCTCCCCACTGAAGCTTTCTTT,CASSFPLPTEAFF
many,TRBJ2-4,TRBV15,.,TGTGCCACCCGATTAAACATTCAGTACTTC,CATRLNIQYF